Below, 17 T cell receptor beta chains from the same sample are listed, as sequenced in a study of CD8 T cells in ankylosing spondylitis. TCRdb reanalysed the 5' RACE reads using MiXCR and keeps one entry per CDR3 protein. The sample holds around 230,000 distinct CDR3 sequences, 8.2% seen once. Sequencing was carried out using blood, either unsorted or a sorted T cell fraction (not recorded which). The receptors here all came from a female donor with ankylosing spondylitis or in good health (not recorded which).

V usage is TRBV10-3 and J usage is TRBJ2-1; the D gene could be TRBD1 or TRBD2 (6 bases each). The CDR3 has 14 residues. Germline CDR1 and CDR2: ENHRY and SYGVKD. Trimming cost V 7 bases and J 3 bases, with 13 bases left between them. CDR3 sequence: CAINGRGGYNEQFF. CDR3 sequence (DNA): TGTGCCATCAACGGGAGAGGGGGCTACAATGAGCAGTTCTTC.

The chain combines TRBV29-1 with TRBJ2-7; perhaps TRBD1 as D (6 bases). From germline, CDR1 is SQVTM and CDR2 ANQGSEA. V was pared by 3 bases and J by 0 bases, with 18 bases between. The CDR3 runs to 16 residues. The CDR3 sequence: CSVDTLTGLNSYEQYF. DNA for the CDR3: TGCAGCGTTGATACTCTAACAGGGTTAAACTCCTACGAGCAGTACTTC.

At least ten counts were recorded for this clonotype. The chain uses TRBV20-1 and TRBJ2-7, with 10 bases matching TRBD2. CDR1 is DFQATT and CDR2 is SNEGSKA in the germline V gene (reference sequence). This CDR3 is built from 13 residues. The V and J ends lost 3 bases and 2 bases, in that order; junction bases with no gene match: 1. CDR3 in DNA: TGCAGTGCTAGGCTAGCGGGAGCCTACGAGCAGTACTTC. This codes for CSARLAGAYEQYF.

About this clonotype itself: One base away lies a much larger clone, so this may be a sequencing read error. DNA of the CDR3: TGCAGTGCGGCCCGTTCTGGGGCCAACGTCCTGACTTTC. Amino acid sequence: CSAARSGANVLTF. The chain employs TRBV20-1 and TRBJ2-6; D uncertain. V dropped 6 bases and J dropped 1 base, with 7 bases sitting between them. Germline V CDR1 and CDR2: DFQATT, SNEGSKA (reference sequence). The length of the CDR3 is 13 residues.

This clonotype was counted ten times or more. The DNA for the CDR3 is TGCGCCAGCAGCCAAGATCGGCGACAGGACTATGGCTACACCTTC. Its protein product is CASSQDRRQDYGYTF. The chain recombines TRBV4-3 with TRBJ1-2, with D tentatively TRBD1 (6 bases). This CDR3 has 15 residues. Trimming stripped 0 bases from V and 3 bases from J, with 11 bases between. Germline CDR1 LGHNA, CDR2 YSLEER.

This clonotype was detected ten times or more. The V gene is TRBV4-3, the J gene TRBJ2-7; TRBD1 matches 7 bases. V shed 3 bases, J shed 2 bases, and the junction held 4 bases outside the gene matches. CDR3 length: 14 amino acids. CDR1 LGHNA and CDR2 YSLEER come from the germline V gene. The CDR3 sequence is CASSHRQGPYEQYF. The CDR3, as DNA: TGCGCCAGCAGCCACCGACAGGGTCCCTACGAGCAGTACTTC.

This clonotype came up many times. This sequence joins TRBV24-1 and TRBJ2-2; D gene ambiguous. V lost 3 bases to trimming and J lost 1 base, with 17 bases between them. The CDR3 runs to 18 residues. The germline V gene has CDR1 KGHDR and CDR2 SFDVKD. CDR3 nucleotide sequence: TGTGCCACCAGTGATCGGTATAGTGGACCGAAGAACACCGGGGAGCTGTTTTTT. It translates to CATSDRYSGPKNTGELFF.

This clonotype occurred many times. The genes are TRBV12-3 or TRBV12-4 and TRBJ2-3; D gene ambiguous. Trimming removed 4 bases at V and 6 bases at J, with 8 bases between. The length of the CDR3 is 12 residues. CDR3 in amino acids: CASSSSGDTQYF. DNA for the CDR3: TGTGCCAGCAGTTCCTCGGGTGATACGCAGTATTTT.

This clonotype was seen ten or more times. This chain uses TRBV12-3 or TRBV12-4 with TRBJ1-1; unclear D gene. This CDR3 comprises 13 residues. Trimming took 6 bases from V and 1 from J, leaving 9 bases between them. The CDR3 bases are TGTGCCAGCAGCTCCCGACAGAACACTGAAGCTTTCTTT. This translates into CASSSRQNTEAFF.

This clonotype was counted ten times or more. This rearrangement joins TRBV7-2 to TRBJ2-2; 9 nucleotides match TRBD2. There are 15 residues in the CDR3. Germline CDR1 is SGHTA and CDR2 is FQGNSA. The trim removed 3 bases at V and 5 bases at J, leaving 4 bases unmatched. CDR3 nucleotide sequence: TGTGCCAGCAGCTTTCAGCGGGGGGTTACCGGGGAGCTGTTTTTT. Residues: CASSFQRGVTGELFF.

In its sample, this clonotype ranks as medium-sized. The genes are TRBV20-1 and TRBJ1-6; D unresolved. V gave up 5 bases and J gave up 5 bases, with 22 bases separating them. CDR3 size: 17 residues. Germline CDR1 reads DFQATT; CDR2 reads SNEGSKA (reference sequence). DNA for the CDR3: TGCAGTGCTGACCACTCGGCCCTCCAAGTTAATAATTCACCCCTCCACTTT. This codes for CSADHSALQVNNSPLHF.

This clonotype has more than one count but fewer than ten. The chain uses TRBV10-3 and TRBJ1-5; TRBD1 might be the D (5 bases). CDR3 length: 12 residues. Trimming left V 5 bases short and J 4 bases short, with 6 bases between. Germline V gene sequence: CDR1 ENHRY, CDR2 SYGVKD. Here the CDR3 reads CAISPGNQPQHF. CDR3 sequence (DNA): TGTGCCATCAGTCCAGGGAATCAGCCCCAGCATTTT.

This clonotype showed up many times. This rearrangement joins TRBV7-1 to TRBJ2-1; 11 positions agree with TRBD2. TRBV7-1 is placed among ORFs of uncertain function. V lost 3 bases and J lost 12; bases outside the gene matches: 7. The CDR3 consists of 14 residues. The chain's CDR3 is CASSSTSGSEGQFF. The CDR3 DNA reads TGTGCCAGCAGCTCCACTAGCGGGAGCGAAGGGCAGTTCTTC.

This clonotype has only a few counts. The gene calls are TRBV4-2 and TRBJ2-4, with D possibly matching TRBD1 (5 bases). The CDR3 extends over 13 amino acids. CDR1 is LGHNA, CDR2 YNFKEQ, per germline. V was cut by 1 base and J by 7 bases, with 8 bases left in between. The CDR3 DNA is TGTGCCAGCAGCCAAGGGAAGGGGAACATTCAGTACTTC. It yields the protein CASSQGKGNIQYF.

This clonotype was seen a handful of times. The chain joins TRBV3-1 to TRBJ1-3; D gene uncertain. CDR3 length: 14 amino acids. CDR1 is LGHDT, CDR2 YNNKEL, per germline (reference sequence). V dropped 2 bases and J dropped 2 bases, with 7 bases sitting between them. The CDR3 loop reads CASSQWGTGNTIYF. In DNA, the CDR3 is TGTGCCAGCAGCCAATGGGGTACTGGAAACACCATATATTTT.

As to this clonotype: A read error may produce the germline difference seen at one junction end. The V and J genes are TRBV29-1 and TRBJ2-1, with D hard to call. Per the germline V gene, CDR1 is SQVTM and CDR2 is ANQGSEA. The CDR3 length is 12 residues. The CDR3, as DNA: TGCAACGTTGAAGATCTTAGGACGGAGCAGTTCTTC. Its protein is CNVEDLRTEQFF.

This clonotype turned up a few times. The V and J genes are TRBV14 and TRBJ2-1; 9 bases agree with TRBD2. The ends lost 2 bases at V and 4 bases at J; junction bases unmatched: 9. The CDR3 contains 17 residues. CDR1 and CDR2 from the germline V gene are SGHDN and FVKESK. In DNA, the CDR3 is TGTGCCAGCAGCCAATCCTCGACTAGCGGCAGGTACAATGAGCAGTTCTTC. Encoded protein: CASSQSSTSGRYNEQFF.